This T cell receptor beta chain was observed in a study of vaccination and CD4 T cells after COVID-19. Study at large: Blood was drawn a median roughly 79 days post second dose, range 14 to 241.

The treatment here: roughly ten-day PBMC culture with coronavirus spike peptide pools or control peptides (ViraFEST assay). With the Oncomine TCR Beta short-read assay, DNA from cultured CD4+ T cells was sequenced. TCRdb processed the PCR reads anew with MiXCR; each CDR3 protein has one entry. The sample has roughly 13,000 distinct CDR3 sequences, approximately 65% seen once; the top ten hold about an eighth. The trim removed 4 bases at V and 4 bases at J, leaving 0 bases unmatched. The germline gives CDR1 DFQATT, CDR2 SNEGSKA (reference sequence). The CDR3 covers 11 residues. This clonotype was seen a few times. No antigen is known for it.

The genes are TRBV20-1 and TRBJ1-1, with 7 bases lining up with TRBD1. The sequenced material came from CD4+ T cells from blood, cultured in vitro. The TCR was taken from a human donor who had recovered from COVID-19. In nucleotides, the CDR3 is TGCAGTGCTACAGGGGGCACTGAAGCTTTCTTT. This encodes CSATGGTEAFF.